A selection of T cell receptor beta chains follows, all from one sample in a study of T cell responses to AZD1222 COVID-19 vaccine. Repertoires were generated with immunoSEQ multiplex PCR, while TCRdb's copy carries only in-frame clones and drops some. The sample lists around 160,000 clones, about nine tenths occurring once. Sequenced here: peripheral blood, sampled on day 0 of MenACWY control vaccination. The origin of the receptors is an adult in good health. The CDR3 runs from the conserved cysteine through the conserved F or W. The D gene is left open where the match is weak. Only part of the rows carry a size: once, few, many, or a class if the clone is expanded.

CASSRFTGTGSYNEQFF TGTGCCAGCAGTCGATTCACCGGGACGGGTAGTTACAATGAGCAGTTCTTC TRBJ2-1 TRBV2 - -
CASSPTGKTSEAFF TGTGCCAGCTCACCTACCGGGAAAACTTCTGAAGCTTTCTTT TRBJ1-1 TRBV18 - -
CASSQEGPTYGYTF TGTGCCAGCAGCCAAGAAGGACCGACCTATGGCTACACCTTC TRBJ1-2 TRBV3-1/TRBV3-2 - -
CASSLAENSPLHF TGCGCCAGCAGCTTGGCAGAAAATTCACCCCTCCACTTT TRBJ1-6 TRBV5-1 - -
CASSGTGRPYGYTF TGCGCCAGCAGCGGGACAGGTCGGCCCTATGGCTACACCTTC TRBJ1-2 TRBV5-1 TRBD1 -
CASSQYVAGELFF TGTGCCAGCAGCCAGTACGTCGCCGGGGAGCTGTTTTTT TRBJ2-2 TRBV3-1/TRBV3-2 - -
CASSSNWGEDEQYF TGTGCCAGCAGCTCCAATTGGGGAGAGGACGAGCAGTACTTC TRBJ2-7 TRBV16 - -
CASSLRVDSNQPQHF TGTGCCAGCAGTTTGCGGGTCGATTCCAATCAGCCCCAGCATTTT TRBJ1-5 TRBV27 - once
CASSPTNTGELFF TGTGCCAGCAGCCCGACGAACACCGGGGAGCTGTTTTTT TRBJ2-2 TRBV7-3 - -
CASRSFGHYGYTF TGTGCCAGCAGGTCGTTCGGACACTATGGCTACACCTTC TRBJ1-2 TRBV2 - -
CASSQAVAVSPLHF TGTGCCAGCAGCCAAGCCGTCGCGGTATCACCCCTCCACTTT TRBJ1-6 TRBV3-1/TRBV3-2 - -
CASSLELDREAFF TGCGCCAGCAGCTTGGAGTTGGACAGGGAAGCTTTCTTT TRBJ1-1 TRBV5-1 TRBD1 -
CASSVEQGNYGYTF TGTGCCAGCAGCGTAGAACAGGGGAACTATGGCTACACCTTC TRBJ1-2 TRBV9 TRBD1 -
CASSPLRLVREQYF TGTGCCAGCAGCCCACTACGACTAGTTCGCGAGCAGTACTTC TRBJ2-7 TRBV3-1/TRBV3-2 - once
CATSMGSNQPQHF TGTGCCACCTCAATGGGGAGCAATCAGCCCCAGCATTTT TRBJ1-5 TRBV27 - few
CASTWGDGNTEAFF TGCGCCAGCACCTGGGGGGACGGGAACACTGAAGCTTTCTTT TRBJ1-1 TRBV5-1 - -
CASSHWTGANTGELFF TGTGCCAGCAGCCATTGGACAGGGGCGAACACCGGGGAGCTGTTTTTT TRBJ2-2 TRBV3-1/TRBV3-2 TRBD1 -
CASSPWTGGGFTEAFF TGTGCCAGTAGTCCATGGACAGGGGGCGGTTTCACTGAAGCTTTCTTT TRBJ1-1 TRBV19 TRBD1 -